Listed below are T cell receptor beta chains from one sample, sequenced in a study of beta chain features in type 1 diabetes. Repertoires were generated with immunoSEQ multiplex PCR, while TCRdb's copy carries only in-frame clones and drops some. The table includes some 150,000 clones, around 9.3% detected once. The sequenced sample was naive CD4+ T cells from blood. The source is a young man in good health. CDR3s include the opening cysteine and the closing phenylalanine or tryptophan. A D gene is named only where the DNA matches it firmly. Rows may omit the clone size; those that give it use once, few, many or a size class.

d_gene	v_gene	j_gene	abundance	CDR3nt	CDR3aa
TRBD1	TRBV6-5	TRBJ2-5	few	TGTGCCAGCAGGGCCAGGACAGGGGTGGGAGAGACCCAGTACTTC	CASRARTGVGETQYF
TRBD1	TRBV7-2	TRBJ1-4	few	TGTGCCAGCAGCTTGGGCAGGGGGCTTTCAACTAATGAAAAACTGTTTTTT	CASSLGRGLSTNEKLFF
TRBD1	TRBV9	TRBJ1-6	.	TGTGCCAGCAGCGGCTCACAGGGGAAGGGTTCACCCCTCCACTTT	CASSGSQGKGSPLHF
.	TRBV5-4	TRBJ2-1	few	TGTGCCAGCAGCTTGGTGGGGGGAAACTACAATGAGCAGTTCTTC	CASSLVGGNYNEQFF
TRBD1	TRBV29-1	TRBJ2-7	.	TGCAGCGTTCCCACAGGGGGGAACGGCTACGAGCAGTACTTC	CSVPTGGNGYEQYF
.	TRBV7-2	TRBJ1-1	few	TGTGCCAGCAGCCAAGGCAGGGGAGCTTTCTTT	CASSQGRGAFF
TRBD2	TRBV7-3	TRBJ2-1	few	TGTGCCAGCAGCTTAGTCCGAGCGGGGGGGCGGAGTGAGCAGTTCTTC	CASSLVRAGGRSEQFF
TRBD2	TRBV19	TRBJ2-3	.	TGTGCCAGTAGTATGGCCGGGGGGAACGGAGATACGCAGTATTTT	CASSMAGGNGDTQYF
TRBD2	TRBV7-2	TRBJ2-2	.	TGTGCCAGCAGCTCCGTCAGCGGGGGGGCTCGAGGGGAGCTGTTTTTT	CASSSVSGGARGELFF
.	TRBV2	TRBJ2-7	.	TGTGCCAGCACCTACAGGTTCGCCTACGAGCAGTACTTC	CASTYRFAYEQYF
TRBD1	TRBV6-5	TRBJ2-7	.	TGTGCCAGCAGTGCGCCGGGACAGAAGTACGAGCAGTACTTC	CASSAPGQKYEQYF
.	TRBV19	TRBJ1-4	.	TGTGCCAGTAGACCTACACCACAGACGGCGCCTAATGAAAAACTGTTTTTT	CASRPTPQTAPNEKLFF
.	TRBV6-1	TRBJ2-6	.	TGTGCCAGCAGCGCATCCAGCTCTGGGGCCAACGTCCTGACTTTC	CASSASSSGANVLTF
.	TRBV4-1	TRBJ2-3	.	TGCGCCAGCAGCCAACGGGTGTCCGGGAGCCAACAAATACAGCAGTATTTT	CASSQRVSGSQQIQQYF
.	TRBV9	TRBJ1-6	.	TGTGCCAGCAGCGTAGTTCCGGGGAGGGAATCACCCCTCCACTTT	CASSVVPGRESPLHF
.	TRBV27	TRBJ2-7	.	TGTGCCAGCAGTTTAATACAGAGTGGCGAGCAGTACTTC	CASSLIQSGEQYF
.	TRBV7-9	TRBJ1-1	once	TGTGCCAGCAGCTCAAACACTGAAGCTTTCTTT	CASSSNTEAFF
.	TRBV5-4	TRBJ1-6	few	TGTGCCAGCAGCCGACAGCAAGCGAGCTCCTATAATTCACCCCTCCACTTT	CASSRQQASSYNSPLHF
TRBD2	TRBV18	TRBJ2-1	once	TGTGCCAGCTCACCACCGGCAGGGCTACTAGCGGGGGCACTCTACAATGAGCAGTTCTTC	CASSPPAGLLAGALYNEQFF
.	TRBV7-2	TRBJ1-2	.	TGTGCCAGCAGCTTAGATCCGGGGGACGGCTACACCTTC	CASSLDPGDGYTF
TRBD2	TRBV14	TRBJ2-2	.	TGTGCCAGCAGCCAGCCCGGGACTAGCGGGAACACCGGGGAGCTGTTTTTT	CASSQPGTSGNTGELFF
TRBD1	TRBV7-9	TRBJ2-1	many	TGTGCCAGCAGGGGGACAGACAATGAGCAGTTCTTC	CASRGTDNEQFF
.	TRBV7-2	TRBJ1-4	few	TGTGCCAGCAGCTCCCGAGAAGGGGTAAAACTGTTTTTT	CASSSREGVKLFF
.	TRBV28	TRBJ2-7	many	TGTGCCAGCAGCTCCGGGATCTCCTACGAGCAGTACTTC	CASSSGISYEQYF
.	TRBV6-5	TRBJ2-3	.	TGTGCCAGCAGTGGACAGCCGGCGAGCACAGATACGCAGTATTTT	CASSGQPASTDTQYF
TRBD1	TRBV7-2	TRBJ2-5	few	TGTGCCAGCAGCCGACAGGGGATGATGGTGGGAGAGACCCAGTACTTC	CASSRQGMMVGETQYF
TRBD1	TRBV6-5	TRBJ2-4	.	TGTGCCAGCAGTGCCCTTCAGGGGGCGGGAAACATTCAGTACTTC	CASSALQGAGNIQYF
.	TRBV18	TRBJ1-5	few	TGTGCCAGCTCACTTACCGGACAGATCAATCAGCCCCAGCATTTT	CASSLTGQINQPQHF
.	TRBV5-1	TRBJ1-2	few	TGCGCCAGCAGCTTGGACGGCCGGGACTATGGCTACACCTTC	CASSLDGRDYGYTF
.	TRBV11-2	TRBJ2-2	.	TGTGCCAGCAGCTTGTTCCTGGGGGGGAACACCGGGGAGCTGTTTTTT	CASSLFLGGNTGELFF
.	TRBV6-1	TRBJ2-1	.	TGTGCCAGCAGTGAAATGGCAAACAATGAGCAGTTCTTC	CASSEMANNEQFF
TRBD1	TRBV5-1	TRBJ1-1	few	TGCGCCAGCCGACAGGGCCCTGAAGCTTTCTTT	CASRQGPEAFF
.	TRBV19	TRBJ2-5	few	TGTGCCAGTAGTCCCGCGATGGGCGAGACCCAGTACTTC	CASSPAMGETQYF
.	TRBV18	TRBJ2-3	many	TGTGCCAGCTCACCACAGAGTAGCACAGATACGCAGTATTTT	CASSPQSSTDTQYF
.	TRBV6-1	TRBJ2-7	few	TGTGCCAGCAGTGATGAGGGGGTCCCTTACGAGCAGTACTTC	CASSDEGVPYEQYF
TRBD1	TRBV18	TRBJ2-2	.	TGTGCCAGCTCACAAGGGACAGGGAGTCCCGGGGAGCTGTTTTTT	CASSQGTGSPGELFF
TRBD1	TRBV28	TRBJ2-7	few	TGTGCCAGCAGTTCCGGGACAGTTTTCTCGGACGAGCAGTACTTC	CASSSGTVFSDEQYF
TRBD2	TRBV4-3	TRBJ2-7	.	TGCGCCAGCAGCCGGACTGCTAGCGGGGGGATCTACGAGCAGTACTTC	CASSRTASGGIYEQYF
TRBD1	TRBV25-1	TRBJ1-2	few	TGTGCCAGCAGTGAAGTCGGAAGGGGGCTCGGTAACTATGGCTACACCTTC	CASSEVGRGLGNYGYTF
.	TRBV4-3	TRBJ2-7	many	TGCGCCAGCAGCCAAGAGCCCAGGGCCAACGAGCAGTACTTC	CASSQEPRANEQYF
.	TRBV10-3	TRBJ1-5	few	TGTGCCATCAGTGCCCCAAATCAGCCCCAGCATTTT	CAISAPNQPQHF
.	TRBV5-5	TRBJ2-5	.	TGTGCCAGCAGTTTGGGCCCAGGAATCCAAGAGACCCAGTACTTC	CASSLGPGIQETQYF
.	TRBV9	TRBJ1-3	few	TGTGCCAGCAGCGCGCAGGAGGCTGGAAACACCATATATTTT	CASSAQEAGNTIYF
TRBD1	TRBV29-1	TRBJ1-1	.	TGCAGCGTGGAAAAAACAGGGGGAAACACTGAAGCTTTCTTT	CSVEKTGGNTEAFF
TRBD1	TRBV29-1	TRBJ1-2	many	TGCAGCGTTGGGCAGGGGGACGTTGGCTACACCTTC	CSVGQGDVGYTF
.	TRBV9	TRBJ2-2	few	TGTGCCAGCAGCCCGAGGGGGAAGGGGTTCGGGGAGCTGTTTTTT	CASSPRGKGFGELFF
TRBD2	TRBV9	TRBJ2-1	few	TGTGCCAGCAGCGGGACTAGCGGGGGATACAATGAGCAGTTCTTC	CASSGTSGGYNEQFF
.	TRBV27	TRBJ1-6	.	TGTGCCAGCAGCTCAACTCCACACAGCAATTCACCCCTCCACTTT	CASSSTPHSNSPLHF
TRBD1	TRBV7-9	TRBJ1-1	few	TGTGCCAGCAGACCTGGACAGGGCTCTGAAGCTTTCTTT	CASRPGQGSEAFF
.	TRBV4-2	TRBJ2-5	few	TGTGCCAGCAGCCTTGAGGGGGATGCCAAAGAGACCCAGTACTTC	CASSLEGDAKETQYF
TRBD1	TRBV7-9	TRBJ1-1	many	TGTGCCAGCAGCTTGGGACAGGGGAACACTGAAGCTTTCTTT	CASSLGQGNTEAFF